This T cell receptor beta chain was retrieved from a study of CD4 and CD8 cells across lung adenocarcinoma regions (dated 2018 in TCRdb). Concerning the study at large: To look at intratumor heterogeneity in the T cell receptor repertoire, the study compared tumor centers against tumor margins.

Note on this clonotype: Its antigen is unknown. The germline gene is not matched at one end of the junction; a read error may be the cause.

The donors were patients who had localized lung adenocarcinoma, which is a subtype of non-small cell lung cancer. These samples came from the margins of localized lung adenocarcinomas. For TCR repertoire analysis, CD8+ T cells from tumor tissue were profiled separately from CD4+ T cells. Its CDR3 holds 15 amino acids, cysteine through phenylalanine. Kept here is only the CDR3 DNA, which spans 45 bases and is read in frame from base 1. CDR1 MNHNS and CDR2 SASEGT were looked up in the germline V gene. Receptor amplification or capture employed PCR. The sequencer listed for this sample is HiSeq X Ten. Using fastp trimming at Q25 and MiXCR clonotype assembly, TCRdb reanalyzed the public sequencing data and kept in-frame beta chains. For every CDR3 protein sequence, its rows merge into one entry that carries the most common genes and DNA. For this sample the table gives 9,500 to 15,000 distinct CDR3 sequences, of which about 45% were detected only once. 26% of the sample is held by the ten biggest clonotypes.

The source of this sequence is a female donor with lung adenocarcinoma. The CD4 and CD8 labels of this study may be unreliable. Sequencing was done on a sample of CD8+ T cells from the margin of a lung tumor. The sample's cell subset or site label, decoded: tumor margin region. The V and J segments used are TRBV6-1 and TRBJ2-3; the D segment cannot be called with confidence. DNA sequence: TGTGCCAGCAGGCCCCAGGTGCTACCCACAGATACGCAGTTTTTC. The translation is CASRPQVLPTDTQFF.